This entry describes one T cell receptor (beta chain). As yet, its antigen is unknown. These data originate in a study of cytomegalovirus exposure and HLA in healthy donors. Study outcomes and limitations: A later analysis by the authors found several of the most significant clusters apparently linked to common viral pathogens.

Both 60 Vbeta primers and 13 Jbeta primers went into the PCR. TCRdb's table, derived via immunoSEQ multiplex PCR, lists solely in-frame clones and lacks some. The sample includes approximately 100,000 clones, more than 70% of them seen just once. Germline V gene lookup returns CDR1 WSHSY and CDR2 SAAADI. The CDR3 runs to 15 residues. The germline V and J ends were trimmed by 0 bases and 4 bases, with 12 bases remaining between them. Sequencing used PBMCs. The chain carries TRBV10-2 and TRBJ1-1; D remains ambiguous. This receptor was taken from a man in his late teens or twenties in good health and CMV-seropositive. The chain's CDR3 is CASSESIGRATEAFF. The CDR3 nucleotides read TGCGCCAGCAGTGAGTCGATCGGGAGGGCCACTGAAGCTTTCTTT.